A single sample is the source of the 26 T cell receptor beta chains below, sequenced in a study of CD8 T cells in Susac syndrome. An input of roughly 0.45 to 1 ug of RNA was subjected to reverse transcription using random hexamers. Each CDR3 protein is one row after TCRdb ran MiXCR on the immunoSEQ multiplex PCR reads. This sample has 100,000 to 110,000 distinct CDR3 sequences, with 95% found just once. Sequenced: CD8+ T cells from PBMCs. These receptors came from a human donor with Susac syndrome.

The CDR3 is CASALGWNNEQFF. CDR3 coding DNA: TGTGCCAGCGCCCTGGGGTGGAACAATGAGCAGTTCTTC. The V and J genes are TRBV6-5 and TRBJ2-1; D is uncertain. CDR1 and CDR2 from the germline V gene are MNHEY and SVGAGI. The CDR3 contains 13 residues. The V gene lost 8 bases and the J gene lost 5 bases, with 13 bases spanning the gap.

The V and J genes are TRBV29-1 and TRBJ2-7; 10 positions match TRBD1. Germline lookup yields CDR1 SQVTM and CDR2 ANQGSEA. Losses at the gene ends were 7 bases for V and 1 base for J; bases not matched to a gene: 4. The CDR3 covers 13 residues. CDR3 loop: CSGRDRGSYEQYF. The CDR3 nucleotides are TGCAGCGGCCGGGACAGGGGTTCCTACGAGCAGTACTTC.

This CDR3 reads CSVEVEGGEQYF. Here the CDR3 DNA reads TGCAGCGTTGAAGTCGAGGGTGGCGAGCAGTACTTC. This chain links TRBV29-1 with TRBJ2-7; D is possibly TRBD2 (5 bases). CDR3 length: 12 amino acids. The ends were cut back, 1 base at V and 6 bases at J, with 10 bases in the middle. Germline CDR1 and CDR2: SQVTM and ANQGSEA.

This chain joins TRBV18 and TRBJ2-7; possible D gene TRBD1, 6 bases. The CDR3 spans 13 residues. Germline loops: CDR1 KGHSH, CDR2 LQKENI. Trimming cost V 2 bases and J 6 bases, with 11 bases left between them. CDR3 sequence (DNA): TGTGCCAGCTCACCAGACAGGAAGGGCGAGCAGTACTTC. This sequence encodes CASSPDRKGEQYF.

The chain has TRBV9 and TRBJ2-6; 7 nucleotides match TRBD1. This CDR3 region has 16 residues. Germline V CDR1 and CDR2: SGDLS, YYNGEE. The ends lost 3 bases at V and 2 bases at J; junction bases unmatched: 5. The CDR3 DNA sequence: TGTGCCAGCAGCGCGACAGGGTCGACTGGGGCCAACGTCCTGACTTTC. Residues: CASSATGSTGANVLTF.

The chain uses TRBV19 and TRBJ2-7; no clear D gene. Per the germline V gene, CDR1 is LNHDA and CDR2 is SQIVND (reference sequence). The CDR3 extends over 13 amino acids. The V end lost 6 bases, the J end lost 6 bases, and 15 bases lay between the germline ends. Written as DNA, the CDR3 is TGTGCCAGTAGCCTTGCCAAGGACCTCGAGCAGTACTTC. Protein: CASSLAKDLEQYF.

The CDR3 sequence is CSARSLAGYEQYF. The CDR3 DNA sequence: TGCAGTGCTAGGTCGCTAGCGGGCTACGAGCAGTACTTC. V and J are TRBV20-1 and TRBJ2-7; TRBD2 agrees at 8 bases. The CDR3 is made up of 13 amino acids. Germline values: CDR1 DFQATT, CDR2 SNEGSKA (reference sequence). Losses at the gene ends were 3 bases for V and 3 bases for J; bases not matched to a gene: 4.

CDR3 sequence (DNA): TGTGCCAGCAGCTTACCCAGGACAGGGACGAACACTGAAGCTTTCTTT. It is translated as CASSLPRTGTNTEAFF. The V gene is TRBV7-9, the J gene TRBJ1-1; 8 bases fit TRBD1. The CDR3 runs 16 residues. CDR1 is SEHNR and CDR2 is FQNEAQ in the germline V gene (reference sequence). Unmatched junction bases numbered 6, after V lost 2 bases and J lost 1 base.

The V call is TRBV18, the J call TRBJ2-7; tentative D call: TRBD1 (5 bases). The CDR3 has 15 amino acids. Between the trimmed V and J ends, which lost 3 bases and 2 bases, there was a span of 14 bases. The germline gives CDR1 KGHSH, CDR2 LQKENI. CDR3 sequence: CASSPAGKFPYEQYF. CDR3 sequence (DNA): TGTGCCAGCTCACCCGCAGGGAAGTTTCCCTACGAGCAGTACTTC.

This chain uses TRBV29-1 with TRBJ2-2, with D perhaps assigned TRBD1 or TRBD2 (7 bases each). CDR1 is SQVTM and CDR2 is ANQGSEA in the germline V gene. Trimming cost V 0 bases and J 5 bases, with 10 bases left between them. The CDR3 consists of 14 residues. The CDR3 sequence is CSVEDQGGTGELFF. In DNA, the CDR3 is TGCAGCGTTGAAGATCAGGGGGGGACCGGGGAGCTGTTTTTT.

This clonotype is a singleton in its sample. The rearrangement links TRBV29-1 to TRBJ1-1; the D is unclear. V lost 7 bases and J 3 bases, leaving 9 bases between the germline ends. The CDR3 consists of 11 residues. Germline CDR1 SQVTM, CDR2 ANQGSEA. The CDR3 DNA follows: TGCAGCGCCAAGGTCCACACTGAAGCTTTCTTT. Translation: CSAKVHTEAFF.

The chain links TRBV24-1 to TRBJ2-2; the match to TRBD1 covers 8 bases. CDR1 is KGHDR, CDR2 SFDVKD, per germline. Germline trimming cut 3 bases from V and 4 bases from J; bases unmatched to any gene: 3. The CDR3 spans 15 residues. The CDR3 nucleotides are TGTGCCACCAGTGATCTGGACAGGGTCACCGGGGAGCTGTTTTTT. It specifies CATSDLDRVTGELFF.

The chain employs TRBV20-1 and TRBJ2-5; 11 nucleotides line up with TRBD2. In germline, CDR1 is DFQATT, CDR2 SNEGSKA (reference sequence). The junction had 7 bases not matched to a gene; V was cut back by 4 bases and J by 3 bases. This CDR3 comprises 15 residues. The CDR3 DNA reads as TGCAGTGCTACCGAAGGTAGCGGGGGGGAAGAGACCCAGTACTTC. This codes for CSATEGSGGEETQYF.

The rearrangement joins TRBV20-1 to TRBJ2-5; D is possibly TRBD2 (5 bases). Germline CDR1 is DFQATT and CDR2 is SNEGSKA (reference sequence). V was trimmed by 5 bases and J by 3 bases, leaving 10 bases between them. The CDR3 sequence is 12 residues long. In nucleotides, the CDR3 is TGCAGTGCTTCGGACTTTGAAGAGACCCAGTACTTC. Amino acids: CSASDFEETQYF.

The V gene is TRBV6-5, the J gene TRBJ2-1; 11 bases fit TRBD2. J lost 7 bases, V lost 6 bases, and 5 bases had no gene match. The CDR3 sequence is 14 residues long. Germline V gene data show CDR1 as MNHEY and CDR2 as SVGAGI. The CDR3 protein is CASSPSGGINEQFF. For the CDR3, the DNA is TGTGCCAGCAGCCCTAGCGGGGGGATAAATGAGCAGTTCTTC.

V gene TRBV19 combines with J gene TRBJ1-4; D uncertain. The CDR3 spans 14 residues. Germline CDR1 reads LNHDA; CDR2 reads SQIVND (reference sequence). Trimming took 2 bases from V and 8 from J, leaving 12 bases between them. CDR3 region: CASSITIHPEKLFF. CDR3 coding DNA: TGTGCCAGTAGTATAACAATACACCCGGAAAAACTGTTTTTT.

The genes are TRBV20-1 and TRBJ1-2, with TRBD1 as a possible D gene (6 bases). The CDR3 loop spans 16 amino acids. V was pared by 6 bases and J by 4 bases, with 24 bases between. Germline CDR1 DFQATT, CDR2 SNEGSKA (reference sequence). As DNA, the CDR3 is TGCAGTGCGGAAAAAACAGGGATATCGGAGCTCTATGGCTACACCTTC. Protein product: CSAEKTGISELYGYTF.

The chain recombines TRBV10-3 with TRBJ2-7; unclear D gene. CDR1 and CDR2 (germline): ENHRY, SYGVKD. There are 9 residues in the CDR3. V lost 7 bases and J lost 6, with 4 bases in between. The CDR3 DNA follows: TGTGCCATCATGTCCGAGCAGTACTTC. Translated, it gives CAIMSEQYF.

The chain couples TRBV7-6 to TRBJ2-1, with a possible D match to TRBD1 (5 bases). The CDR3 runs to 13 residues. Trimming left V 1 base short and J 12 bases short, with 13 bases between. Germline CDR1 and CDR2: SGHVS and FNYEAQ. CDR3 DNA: TGTGCCAGCAGCTTAGATCAGGGTCAGGGGCAGTTCTTC. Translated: CASSLDQGQGQFF.

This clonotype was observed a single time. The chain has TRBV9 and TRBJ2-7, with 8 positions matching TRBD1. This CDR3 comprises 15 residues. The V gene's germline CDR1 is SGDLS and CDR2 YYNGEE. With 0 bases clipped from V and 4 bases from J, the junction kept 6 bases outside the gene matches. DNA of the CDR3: TGTGCCAGCAGCGTAGATGGGACAGGAGCATACGAGCAGTACTTC. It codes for CASSVDGTGAYEQYF.

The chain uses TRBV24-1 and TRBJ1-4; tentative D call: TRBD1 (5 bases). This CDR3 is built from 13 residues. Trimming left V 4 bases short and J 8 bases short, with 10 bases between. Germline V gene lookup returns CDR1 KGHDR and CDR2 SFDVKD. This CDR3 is CATSDRDGEKLFF. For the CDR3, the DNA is TGTGCCACCAGTGACAGGGACGGGGAAAAACTGTTTTTT.

CDR3 sequence (DNA): TGCAGCGTAGAAACTAGCGACCAAATATATTACAATGAGCAGTTCTTC. Its protein product is CSVETSDQIYYNEQFF. This chain uses TRBV29-1 with TRBJ2-1, with 7 bases aligning to TRBD2. From germline, CDR1 is SQVTM and CDR2 ANQGSEA. V lost 6 bases to trimming and J lost 4 bases; unmatched junction nucleotides: 15. CDR3 length equals 16 residues.

As DNA, the CDR3 is TGTGCTAGTGGTTCCAGGACAGGTCTCGTCGAGCAGTACTTC. This codes for CASGSRTGLVEQYF. V and J are TRBV12-5 and TRBJ2-7; 7 bases are a match to TRBD1. Germline CDR1 reads LGHNT; CDR2 reads FRNRAP. J lost 6 bases, V lost 4 bases, and 9 bases had no gene match. The CDR3 totals 14 residues.

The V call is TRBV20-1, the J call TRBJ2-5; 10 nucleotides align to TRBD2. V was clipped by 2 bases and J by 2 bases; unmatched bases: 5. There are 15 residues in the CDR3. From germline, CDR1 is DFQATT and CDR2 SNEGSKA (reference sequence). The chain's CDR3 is CSARPGLALQETQYF. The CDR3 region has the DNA TGCAGTGCTAGACCGGGACTAGCGCTTCAAGAGACCCAGTACTTC.

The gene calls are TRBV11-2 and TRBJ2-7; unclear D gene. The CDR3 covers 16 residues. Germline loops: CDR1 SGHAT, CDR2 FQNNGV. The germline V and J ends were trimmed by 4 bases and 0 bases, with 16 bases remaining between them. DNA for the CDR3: TGTGCCAGCAGCTCGGGCATCAGGCCTTCCTCCTACGAGCAGTACTTC. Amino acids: CASSSGIRPSSYEQYF.

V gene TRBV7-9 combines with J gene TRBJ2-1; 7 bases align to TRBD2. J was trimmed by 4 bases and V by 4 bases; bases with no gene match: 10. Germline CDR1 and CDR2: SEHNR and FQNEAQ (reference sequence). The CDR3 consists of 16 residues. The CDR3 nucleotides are TGTGCCAGCAGCTCCTTAGGGACTACTTCTTACAATGAGCAGTTCTTC. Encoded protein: CASSSLGTTSYNEQFF.